This T cell receptor beta chain was retrieved from a study of somatic mutations in cytotoxic T cells in rheumatoid arthritis (dated 2017 in TCRdb). Broadly, across the study: Right after diagnosis and prior to the start of any treatment, around 30 ml EDTA of peripheral blood was drawn from patients. Some T-cell populations stained with V beta antibodies were sorted by flow on a FACSAria II or Sony SH800 to nearly 100% purity, with sorted V beta1+ cells additionally subjected to TCRB sequencing. In newly diagnosed rheumatoid arthritis without treatment, the study examined if expanded CD8+ T-cell clones harbor somatic mutations, relying on TCRB deep sequencing to characterize clonality. A total of 65 rheumatoid arthritis patients and approximately 21 healthy controls underwent TCRB deep sequencing. Patient and control groups had essentially identical median ages.

A remark on this clone: It has no known antigen specificity. No base qualities exist here, and no much larger clone lies one base off it.

The germline V gene provides CDR1 MGHRA and CDR2 YSYEKL. V lost 6 bases and J lost 2 bases; the stretch between them is 11 bases long. The CDR3 contains 14 residues, cysteine and phenylalanine counted. CDR3 DNA only is kept here, 42 bases in frame from base 1. CD4+ and CD8+ cells were isolated by positive magnetic bead selection on an AutoMACS, and purity was checked by flow cytometry. Initial screening for clonal expansions relied on flow cytometry with a TCR V beta antibody panel, after which sorted CD8+ fractions underwent TCRB deep sequencing for characterization. Ficoll-Paque PLUS density gradient separation was used to isolate peripheral blood mononuclear cells. DNA was extracted from CD4-enriched, CD8-enriched or PBMC samples with Nucleospin Tissue or Tissue XS kits and quantified with a Qubit 2.0 fluorometer. Genomic DNA underwent TCRB CDR3 sequencing using the immunoSEQ assay. As for the authors' bioinformatics: Patient CD8+ clones larger than 1% were compared against published virus-specific TCRB sequences, and only a few matched. Nothing other than productive TCRB rearrangements was included in the analyses. A clone was defined by a unique TCRB CDR3 sequence, and clonality was computed as a productive clonality index based on Shannon entropy. Repertoire overlap for a pair of samples was computed from each clone's template counts relative to total templates per sample. V-gene usage from TCRB sequencing and V-gene usage measured by flow cytometry were correlated (Spearman r of approximately 0.62). TCRdb took over this immuneACCESS table, retaining in-frame rearrangements with V and J assigned. Such tables are incomplete; in checked studies, under half of the missing clones stem from an unresolved V gene, and the remainder is unexplained. D and trimming come from the DNA, and the V and J calls and clone size come from that table. Present in this sample are approximately 4,200 clones, around 89% of which were seen just once. The top ten hold about 29% of the sample.

The investigation overall reported the following: CD8+ T-cell clonality in rheumatoid arthritis patients was not significantly different from that in age-matched healthy controls. Healthy controls showed no age-related increase in CD8+ clonality, whereas patients did (Spearman r ≈ 0.49). In about an eighth of the 65 patients the largest CD8+ clone exceeded 20% of CD8+ cells, and several identical CD8+ TCRB sequences were shared between blood and synovial fluid. The slight underrepresentation of TRBV07 in patients was not corrected for multiple comparisons. The antigen targets of the expanded CD8+ clones were unknown, and absence from virus-specific databases did not rule out viral specificity.

The receptor's source is a woman in her 70s with rheumatoid arthritis. The source material was CD8+ T cells sorted from blood. Rearrangement joined TRBV4-1 to TRBJ2-1; TRBD2 is a possible D gene, resting on 6 matching bases. The CDR3 loop reads CASREGTPYNEQFF. In nucleotides, the sequence is TGCGCCAGCAGGGAGGGGACCCCCTACAATGAGCAGTTCTTC.